This T cell receptor (beta chain) was sequenced during a study of T cell repertoires in cytomegalovirus infection. Across the whole study: Both recently identified HLA-C-restricted and well-studied HLA-B-restricted CMV epitopes were used in the study. An indication of both CMV infection and matching HLA type came from public TCR beta signatures.

Study-wide findings and caveats: Cumulative public TCR beta family frequency identified CMV carriers with the relevant HLA.

MiXCR was run by TCRdb on the reads, yielding one entry per CDR3 protein. The table includes roughly 860,000 distinct CDR3 sequences, 30% to 35% detected once. The CDR3 runs 16 residues. V shed 7 bases and J shed 3 bases, with 21 bases lying between them. Per the germline V gene, CDR1 is MNHEY and CDR2 is SVGEGT. Turning to this clonotype: Its antigen is not identified.

The source material was cultured CD8+ T cells from PBMCs, sampled from culture after CMV antigen stimulation. V is TRBV6-2 or TRBV6-3 and J is TRBJ1-1, with D possibly matching TRBD1 (5 bases). This sequence originates from a human donor in good health (CMV status not recorded). Some clones in this sample may be carry-over from other donors' samples. Here the CDR3 reads CASTIDLTGGDTEAFF. The CDR3 coding sequence is TGTGCCAGCACCATCGACCTAACCGGGGGGGACACTGAAGCTTTCTTT.